What follows are 3 T cell receptor beta chains derived from one specimen sequenced in a study of T cell changes during pregnancy in multiple sclerosis. Profiling relied on immunoSEQ multiplex PCR, and the TCRdb table lists in-frame clones only, not all of them. The sample holds some 52,000 clones, about 92% seen once. Specimen: CD4+ T cells from peripheral blood mononuclear cells, collected in the third trimester of pregnancy. These receptors were collected from a female donor with multiple sclerosis, enrolled in a pregnancy study.

CDR3 protein: CASSFTAGGYNEQFF. DNA of the CDR3: TGTGCCAGCAGCTTTACAGCGGGAGGTTACAATGAGCAGTTCTTC. The chain links TRBV7-6 to TRBJ2-1, with 9 bases lining up with TRBD2. CDR1 and CDR2 (germline): SGHVS, FNYEAQ. This CDR3 is 15 amino acids long. The V and J ends lost 3 bases and 4 bases, in that order; junction bases with no gene match: 4.

J is TRBJ2-2 and V is TRBV2; D uncertain. Trimming cost V 5 bases and J 1 base, with 5 bases left between them. Germline CDR1 reads SNHLY; CDR2 reads FYNNEI. This CDR3 has 13 amino acids. The CDR3 DNA is TGTGCCAGCAGTCTAAAGAACACCGGGGAGCTGTTTTTT. This codes for CASSLKNTGELFF.

The V and J genes are TRBV6-5 and TRBJ1-6; possibly TRBD1 for D (5 bases). CDR3 size: 14 residues. Trimming left V 2 bases short and J 10 bases short, with 12 bases between. From germline, CDR1 is MNHEY and CDR2 SVGAGI. The CDR3 is CASSYRGQGSPLHF. The CDR3, as DNA: TGTGCCAGCAGTTACAGGGGTCAAGGCTCACCCCTCCACTTT.